The 3 T cell receptor beta chains presented below share a single source sample, sequenced in a study of T cell responses to AZD1222 COVID-19 vaccine (dated by TCRdb to about 2021). Interpreted using the paper, the time point label stands for: baseline before first vaccination. Libraries were made using the immunoSEQ multiplex PCR assay. TCRdb carries this immuneACCESS record with in-frame sequences only. Its versions omit some clonotypes, under half of them owing to an unresolved V gene in the studies checked, with the rest unexplained. The sample table holds some 140,000 clones, of which about 87% were seen once. The ten top clones hold approximately 5.7% of the sample. Sequenced material: peripheral blood, taken on day 0 of AZD1222 vaccination. These TCRs come from an adult in good health.

This clone appeared a few times. The chain couples TRBV7-2 to TRBJ1-3, with 9 bases that match TRBD1. V lost 5 bases and J lost 2; bases outside the gene matches: 13. Germline CDR1 is SGHTA and CDR2 is FQGNSA. The CDR3 is 18 amino acids. The CDR3 here is CASSQHPGQGSAGNTIYF. In DNA, the CDR3 is TGTGCCAGCAGCCAACACCCGGGACAGGGAAGTGCTGGAAACACCATATATTTT.

J is TRBJ1-3 and V is TRBV9, with 10 bases that match TRBD1. CDR3 size: 16 residues. CDR1 SGDLS and CDR2 YYNGEE come from the germline V gene. V was pared by 4 bases and J by 7 bases, with 11 bases of the junction left unmatched. The CDR3 nucleotides are TGTGCCAGCAGCACATCCCGGACAGGGGGTTGGAACACCATATATTTT. The encoded protein is CASSTSRTGGWNTIYF.

The chain links TRBV3-1 (or the pseudogene TRBV3-2) to TRBJ2-3, with D uncertain. The CDR3 extends over 14 amino acids. Trimming left V 1 base short and J 2 bases short, with 7 bases between. Looked up from germline, CDR1 is LGHDT and CDR2 is YNNKEL (reference sequence). Here the CDR3 DNA reads TGTGCCAGCAGCCAAGGGGCCGACACAGATACGCAGTATTTT. Protein product: CASSQGADTDTQYF.